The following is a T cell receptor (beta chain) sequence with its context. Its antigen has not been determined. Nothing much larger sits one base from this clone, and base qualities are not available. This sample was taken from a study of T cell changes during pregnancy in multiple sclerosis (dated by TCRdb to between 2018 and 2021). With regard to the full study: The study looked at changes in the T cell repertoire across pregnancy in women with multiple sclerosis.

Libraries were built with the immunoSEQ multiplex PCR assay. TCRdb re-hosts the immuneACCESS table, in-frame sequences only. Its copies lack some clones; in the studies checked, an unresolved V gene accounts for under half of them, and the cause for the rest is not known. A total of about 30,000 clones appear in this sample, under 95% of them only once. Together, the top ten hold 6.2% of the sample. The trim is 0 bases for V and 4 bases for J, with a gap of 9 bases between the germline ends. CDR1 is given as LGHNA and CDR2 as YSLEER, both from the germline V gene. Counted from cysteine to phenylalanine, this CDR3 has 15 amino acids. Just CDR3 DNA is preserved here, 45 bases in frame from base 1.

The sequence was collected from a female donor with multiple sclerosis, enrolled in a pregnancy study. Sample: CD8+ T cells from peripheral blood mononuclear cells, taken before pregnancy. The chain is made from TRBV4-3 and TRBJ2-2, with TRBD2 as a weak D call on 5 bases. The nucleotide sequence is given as TGCGCCAGCAGCCAAGACAGAGGAGGCACCGGGGAGCTGTTTTTT. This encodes CASSQDRGGTGELFF.